The entry below gives a single T cell receptor (beta chain) sequence along with its context. This specimen belongs to a study of control samples from healthy donors and cancer patients. Using immunoSEQ multiplex PCR, the repertoire was profiled, and TCRdb retains in-frame clones only, with some absent. The repertoire includes roughly 59,000 clones, more than 90% of them detected once, and about 1.7% sits in the top ten. CDR3 length equals 15 residues. The V end lost 0 bases, the J end lost 4 bases, and 11 bases lay between the germline ends. Germline V CDR1 and CDR2: SGDLS, YYNGEE. The chain links TRBV9 to TRBJ1-3, with D possibly TRBD1 on 5 matching bases. The TCR was taken from a man aged 35 to 55 with colorectal cancer. The sequenced material came from PBMCs. For the CDR3, the DNA is TGTGCCAGCAGCGTAGGCCAGGGAGAAGGAAACACCATATATTTT. Its translation: CASSVGQGEGNTIYF.